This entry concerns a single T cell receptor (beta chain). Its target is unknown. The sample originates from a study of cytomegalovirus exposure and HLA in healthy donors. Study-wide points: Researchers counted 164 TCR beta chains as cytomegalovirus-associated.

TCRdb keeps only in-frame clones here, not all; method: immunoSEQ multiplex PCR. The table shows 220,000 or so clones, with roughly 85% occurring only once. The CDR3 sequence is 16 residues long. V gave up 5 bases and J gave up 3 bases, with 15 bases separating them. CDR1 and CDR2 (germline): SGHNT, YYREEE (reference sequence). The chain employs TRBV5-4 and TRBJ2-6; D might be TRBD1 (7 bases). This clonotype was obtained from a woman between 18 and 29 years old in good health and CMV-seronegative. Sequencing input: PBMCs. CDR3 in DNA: TGTGCCAGCAGTCCAGGGGGGCGGTATGGGGCCAACGTCCTGACTTTC. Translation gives CASSPGGRYGANVLTF. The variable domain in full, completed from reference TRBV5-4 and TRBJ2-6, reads ETGVTQSPTHLIKTRGQQVTLRCSSQSGHNTVSWYQQALGQGPQFIFQYYREEENGRGNFPPRFSGLQFPNYSSELNVNALELDDSALYLCASSPGGRYGANVLTFGAGSRLTVL.